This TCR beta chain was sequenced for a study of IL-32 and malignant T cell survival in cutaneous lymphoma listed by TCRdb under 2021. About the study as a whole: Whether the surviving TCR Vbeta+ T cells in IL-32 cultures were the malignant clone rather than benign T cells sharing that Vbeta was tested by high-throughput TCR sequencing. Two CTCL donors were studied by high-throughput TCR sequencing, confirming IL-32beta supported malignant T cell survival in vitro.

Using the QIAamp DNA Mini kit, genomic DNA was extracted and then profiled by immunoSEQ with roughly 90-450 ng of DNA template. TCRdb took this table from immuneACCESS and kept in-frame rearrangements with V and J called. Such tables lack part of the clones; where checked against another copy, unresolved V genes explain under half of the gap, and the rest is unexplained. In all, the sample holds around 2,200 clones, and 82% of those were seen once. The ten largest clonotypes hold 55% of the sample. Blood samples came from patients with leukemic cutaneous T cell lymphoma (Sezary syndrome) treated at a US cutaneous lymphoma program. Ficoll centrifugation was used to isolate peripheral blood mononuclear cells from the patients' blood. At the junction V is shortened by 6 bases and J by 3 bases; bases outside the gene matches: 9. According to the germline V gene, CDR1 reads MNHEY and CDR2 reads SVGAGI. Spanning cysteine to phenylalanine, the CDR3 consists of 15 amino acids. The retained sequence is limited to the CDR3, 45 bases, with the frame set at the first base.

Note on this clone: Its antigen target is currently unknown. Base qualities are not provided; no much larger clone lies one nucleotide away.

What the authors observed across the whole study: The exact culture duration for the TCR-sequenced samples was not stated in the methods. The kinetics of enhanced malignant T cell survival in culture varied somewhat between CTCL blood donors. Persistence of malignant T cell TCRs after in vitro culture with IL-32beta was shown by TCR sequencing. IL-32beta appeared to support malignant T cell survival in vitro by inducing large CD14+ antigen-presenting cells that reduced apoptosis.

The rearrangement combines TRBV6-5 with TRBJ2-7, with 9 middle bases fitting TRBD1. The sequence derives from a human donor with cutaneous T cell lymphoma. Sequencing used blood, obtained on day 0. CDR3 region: CASRKQGALGYEQYF. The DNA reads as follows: TGTGCCAGCAGGAAACAGGGGGCGCTAGGCTACGAGCAGTACTTC.